This T cell receptor (beta chain) was recorded in a study of breast tumors, draining lymph nodes, adjacent tissues (dated by TCRdb to the mid-2010s). General notes on the study: Breast cancer patients provided tumor, adjacent nontumor tissue and axillary lymph nodes, and the study compared the TCR beta repertoires across these three sources. The study was designed to assess the relationships and possible T-cell exchange between tumor, surrounding tissue and draining lymph node repertoires in human breast cancer.

On the study overall, not on this receptor specifically: The similarity between tumor and nontumor tissue repertoires was significantly greater in luminal-like breast cancer than in basal-like breast cancer. The data were considered consistent with most tumor T cells being derived from the lymph node and subsequently expanding within tumor tissue. The conclusion that tumor T cells originate in lymph nodes was presented as consistent with a hypothesis rather than as directly demonstrated. Tumors showed preferential V and J gene usage, and their T-cell repertoire diversity fell below that of lymph nodes yet above that of nontumor tissue.

This clonotype was observed many times. Its antigen target is currently unknown. There are no base qualities to consult, and no much larger clone falls within one base. TCRdb shows the sequencer as Illumina HiSeq 2000. Multiplex PCR amplification was used to build the TCR beta chain libraries. High-throughput sequencing was used to analyze the amplified TCR beta chain products. In TCRdb, the public reads were trimmed at Q25 with fastp and aligned with MiXCR, with productive beta chains retained. CDR3 protein sequences are deduplicated, and each keeps its most common genes and DNA. The sample has about 140,000 distinct CDR3 sequences on record, approximately 30% of them singletons. In total, the top ten clones hold approximately 2.2% of the sample. As encoded in the germline V gene, CDR1 is SGHVS while CDR2 is FNYEAQ. V lost 1 base and J lost 5 bases; the stretch between them is 9 bases long. The CDR3 holds 14 amino acids from the cysteine to the phenylalanine. Only CDR3 DNA remains: 42 bases, in frame from the first base.

Lymph node samples were obtained from the axillary draining lymph nodes of breast cancer patients. Rearrangement joined TRBV7-6 to TRBJ1-5; TRBD1 could be the D gene, as 6 bases match. The material sequenced was axillary lymph node tissue. This TCR came from a female donor with breast cancer. Some clones in this sample may be carry-over from other donors' samples. The CDR3 here reads CASSLGAGDQPQHF. Read as DNA, the sequence is TGTGCCAGCAGCTTAGGGGCAGGGGATCAGCCCCAGCATTTT.